A single sample gave rise to the 13 T cell receptor beta chains below, sequenced in a study of blood T cell repertoires in COVID-19. The assay was immunoSEQ multiplex PCR, and TCRdb's table has in-frame clones only and misses some. Among 68,000 or so clones listed, 87% were seen once. Sequenced material: peripheral blood. The origin of the receptors is a woman aged 50 to 60 with COVID-19, enrolled during active disease.

CDR3 DNA: TGCGCCAGCAGACTGGCGGGGGCGAGTACCGGGGAGCTGTTTTTT. Amino acids: CASRLAGASTGELFF. The V call is TRBV5-1, the J call TRBJ2-2, with a weak D call TRBD2 (7 bases). Germline values: CDR1 SGHRS, CDR2 YFSETQ. This CDR3 has 15 amino acids. V was shortened by 5 bases and J by 5 bases, with 16 bases between the two germline ends.

The V and J genes are TRBV14 and TRBJ2-7; D not resolved. V shed 3 bases and J shed 7 bases, with 19 bases lying between them. The CDR3 consists of 15 residues. Germline CDR1 reads SGHDN; CDR2 reads FVKESK. In DNA form, the CDR3 reads TGTGCCAGCAGCCAGGAGAGCCTGGGTCCGCTGGAGCAGTACTTC. The encoded protein is CASSQESLGPLEQYF. The whole variable domain, remainder taken from reference TRBV14 and TRBJ2-7, is EAGVTQFPSHSVIEKGQTVTLRCDPISGHDNLYWYRRVMGKEIKFLLHFVKESKQDESGMPNNRFLAERTGGTYSTLKVQPAELEDSGVYFCASSQESLGPLEQYFGPGTRLTVT.

This chain connects TRBV6-5 to TRBJ1-3, with D unresolved. The V and J ends lost 5 bases and 0 bases respectively, with 8 bases between them. The CDR3 contains 14 residues. Germline CDR1 MNHEY, CDR2 SVGAGI. The CDR3 DNA follows: TGTGCCAGCAGTCCTAGAACCTCTGGAAACACCATATATTTT. This sequence encodes CASSPRTSGNTIYF.

A few counts support this clone. The gene calls are TRBV3-1 (or the pseudogene TRBV3-2) and TRBJ2-1; TRBD1 agrees at 7 bases. V gave up 4 bases and J gave up 6 bases; unmatched junction bases: 9. The germline gives CDR1 LGHDT, CDR2 YNNKEL (reference sequence). The CDR3 is 15 amino acids. The CDR3 loop is CASSPATGLFNEQFF. The CDR3 DNA reads as TGTGCCAGCAGCCCCGCGACAGGGTTATTCAATGAGCAGTTCTTC.

The J gene is TRBJ2-7, the V gene TRBV29-1; D may be TRBD2 (6 bases). The CDR3 spans 13 residues. The germline V and J ends were trimmed by 4 bases and 0 bases, with 10 bases remaining between them. Germline V gene sequence: CDR1 SQVTM, CDR2 ANQGSEA. The CDR3 coding sequence is TGCAGCGTTGTTCCGACTAGCTCCTACGAGCAGTACTTC. Protein product: CSVVPTSSYEQYF.

The CDR3 sequence is CASASGTRNLVELFF. DNA of the CDR3: TGTGCCAGCGCCTCTGGGACTAGGAACTTAGTGGAGCTGTTTTTT. This chain connects TRBV6-5 to TRBJ2-2; 8 bases are shared with TRBD2. Trimming took 8 bases from V and 10 from J; bases not matched to a gene: 15. The CDR3 extends over 15 amino acids. Germline V gives CDR1 MNHEY, CDR2 SVGAGI.

The chain uses TRBV30 and TRBJ2-5; D is perhaps TRBD2 (7 bases). This CDR3 region has 14 residues. CDR1 and CDR2 from the germline V gene are GTSNPN and SVGIG (reference sequence). Trimming removed 1 base at V and 5 bases at J, with 14 bases between. CDR3 protein: CAWSGGGVRETQYF. The CDR3 DNA is TGTGCCTGGAGTGGAGGGGGGGTTCGGGAGACCCAGTACTTC.

This rearrangement joins TRBV7-2 to TRBJ1-3, with TRBD1 matching over 7 bases. V was clipped by 4 bases and J by 1 base; unmatched bases: 1. The CDR3 is 14 residues long. Per germline, CDR1 SGHTA and CDR2 FQGNSA. The CDR3, as DNA: TGTGCCAGCAGCTACAGGGGATCTGGAAACACCATATATTTT. It yields the protein CASSYRGSGNTIYF.

J is TRBJ2-5 and V is TRBV7-9; 7 bases align to TRBD1. The V gene end was trimmed by 7 bases and the J gene end by 7 bases; junction bases not matched to a gene: 15. CDR3 length equals 15 residues. CDR1 SEHNR and CDR2 FQNEAQ come from the germline V gene (reference sequence). In DNA, the CDR3 is TGTGCCAGCACCCATTCGACAGGGAACCTGGGGACCCAGTACTTC. Encoded protein: CASTHSTGNLGTQYF. Drawing the rest from reference TRBV7-9 and TRBJ2-5, the complete variable domain is DTGVSQNPRHKITKRGQNVTFRCDPISEHNRLYWYRQTLGQGPEFLTYFQNEAQLEKSRLLSDRFSAERPKGSFSTLEIQRTEQGDSAMYLCASTHSTGNLGTQYFGPGTRLLVL.

V is TRBV28 and J is TRBJ2-7; 7 bases match TRBD2. The V segment lost 0 bases and the J segment 5 bases; nucleotides outside the gene matches: 7. The CDR3 is 15 amino acids. CDR1 is MDHEN, CDR2 SYDVKM, per germline. CDR3 coding DNA: TGTGCCAGCAGTTTATGGGGGGAGGGCCTTGACGAGCAGTACTTC. This translates into CASSLWGEGLDEQYF.

The chain links TRBV12-3 or TRBV12-4 to TRBJ1-2; 7 bases are a match to TRBD1. CDR3 length equals 12 residues. Losses at the gene ends were 6 bases for V and 6 bases for J; bases not matched to a gene: 4. CDR3 amino acids: CASRLGQNGYTF. Here the CDR3 DNA reads TGTGCCAGCAGATTGGGACAGAATGGCTACACCTTC.

The chain combines TRBV24-1 with TRBJ2-6; no firm D call. Germline V gene sequence: CDR1 KGHDR, CDR2 SFDVKD. Between the trimmed V and J ends, which lost 6 bases and 0 bases, there was a span of 2 bases. The CDR3 contains 13 residues. The CDR3 DNA sequence: TGTGCCACCAGTCACTCTGGGGCCAACGTCCTGACTTTC. Protein sequence: CATSHSGANVLTF.

This sequence joins TRBV6-5 and TRBJ1-1, with a weak D call TRBD1 (5 bases). Germline lookup yields CDR1 MNHEY and CDR2 SVGAGI. V was trimmed by 5 bases and J by 0 bases, leaving 10 bases between them. This CDR3 has 14 residues. DNA for the CDR3: TGTGCCAGCAGTCTCAGGGTAATGAACACTGAAGCTTTCTTT. It yields the protein CASSLRVMNTEAFF.